This TCR beta chain was found in a study of CXCR3-negative and CXCR3-positive naive CD8 T cells. Findings of the study overall: When CXCR3-positive naive cells were set against CXCR3-negative naive cells, the former had more hydrophobic TRB CDR3s.

Through 5' RACE with UMI labels, the TRB cDNA libraries were prepared. TCRdb reanalyzed the 5' RACE reads and collapses them to one entry per CDR3 protein, without DNA. The listing contains under 70,000 distinct CDR3 sequences. For this clonotype: The target antigen is unknown.

The CDR3 length is 15 residues. The germline gives CDR1 SGHRS, CDR2 YFSETQ. The specimen sequenced was naive CXCR3+ CD8+ T cells from blood. The subset here: CD45RO-CCR7+CD27+CD95- naive CD8+ T cells expressing CXCR3 (TNR3+). This sequence originates from a human donor in good health. Some clones in this sample may be carry-over from other donors' samples. The chain has TRBV5-1 and TRBJ2-1; TCRdb proposes TRBD1, but this gene call is untestable without DNA. CDR3 residues: CASSWSDREDNEQFF.